The rows below give T cell receptor beta chains drawn from one sample of a study of control samples from healthy donors and cancer patients. Assay used: immunoSEQ multiplex PCR; TCRdb lists only in-frame clones, some missing. The sample consists of about 100,000 clones, just under 95% of them appearing once. Sequencing used blood. Receptor source: a human donor in good health. The donor label of this sample is uncertain. The CDR3 runs from the conserved cysteine through the conserved F or W. Each record gives: CDR3 protein, V gene, J gene.

CASSLDRPGLEDNEQFF	TRBV11-2	TRBJ2-1
CASSATGANTEAFF	TRBV18	TRBJ1-1
CSVERQNYGYTF	TRBV29-1	TRBJ1-2
CASSYGTGGGQPQHF	TRBV6-6	TRBJ1-5
CACRQGALYNSPLHF	TRBV30	TRBJ1-6
CASRFDRGSYEQYF	TRBV19	TRBJ2-7
CASSPGGSSTDTQYF	TRBV5-4	TRBJ2-3
CASSEGNRGYGYTF	TRBV25-1	TRBJ1-2
CASSLVGVQETQYF	TRBV5-5	TRBJ2-5
CASSLGRQGKNEKLFF	TRBV5-1	TRBJ1-4
CASSVAGNEQFF	TRBV9	TRBJ2-1
CASSFSAAQGTDTQYF	TRBV11-2	TRBJ2-3
CAISEDSYSNTGELFF	TRBV10-3	TRBJ2-2
CASSLNRAPEAFF	TRBV6-6	TRBJ1-1
CASSLTAVGSSNTEAFF	TRBV5-1	TRBJ1-1
CASSNRRGNNSPLHF	TRBV6-5	TRBJ1-6
CASRTGENTGELFF	TRBV21-1	TRBJ2-2
CASSGRTFGNTIYF	TRBV28	TRBJ1-3
CASSPLTGRQETQYF	TRBV7-7	TRBJ2-5
CASSIPRSSGNTIYF	TRBV19	TRBJ1-3
CASSQSTGVNSPLHF	TRBV28	TRBJ1-6
CASRAGTGGAETQYF	TRBV6-5	TRBJ2-5
CASSLLGDRVGEQYF	TRBV7-2	TRBJ2-7
CATSRDLGIQETQYF	TRBV15	TRBJ2-5
CASSEPTGPRSDTQYF	TRBV25-1	TRBJ2-3
CASSEEFRGVYGYTF	TRBV6-1	TRBJ1-2
CASSYRGVNTEAFF	TRBV27	TRBJ1-1
CASSAGIRKGGKYGNTIYF	TRBV9	TRBJ1-3
CASSLRGWTKNIQYF	TRBV5-6	TRBJ2-4
CASSGTRGTSVANVLTF	TRBV2	TRBJ2-6
CASSYLRGQNYGYTF	TRBV6-2/TRBV6-3	TRBJ1-2
CASRGTGVYNEQFF	TRBV2	TRBJ2-1
CATSDPQVGNEQYF	TRBV24-1	TRBJ2-7
CASSETGGGEQFF	TRBV2	TRBJ2-1
CASSVEGGSRRYGYTF	TRBV9	TRBJ1-2
CASRLRTGPRDQETQYF	TRBV3-1/TRBV3-2	TRBJ2-5
CASSITRDRGDYGYTF	TRBV19	TRBJ1-2
CASSSDGQNYGYTF	TRBV18	TRBJ1-2
CASSVGQLSSYEQYF	TRBV9	TRBJ2-7
CASSQGLDTEAFF	TRBV18	TRBJ1-1
CAWNLQQGNGYTF	TRBV30	TRBJ1-2
CASSQYRGHNEQFF	TRBV27	TRBJ2-1
CASISLQKLFF	TRBV2	TRBJ1-4
CATSRALWLGPNTGELFF	TRBV15	TRBJ2-2
CASSREGNTGELFF	TRBV6-5	TRBJ2-2
CASSRGQILNTEAFF	TRBV18	TRBJ1-1
CASTSRVRSGYTF	TRBV13	TRBJ1-2
CASSLAGSYYEQYF	TRBV5-1	TRBJ2-7
CASSSQGENTEAFF	TRBV5-1	TRBJ1-1
CASSLLNEQFF	TRBV7-2	TRBJ2-1
CASSPRDRSTDTQYF	TRBV2	TRBJ2-3
CASSLQGWETQYF	TRBV7-2	TRBJ2-5
CASSDRGDQETQYF	TRBV2	TRBJ2-5